Reported below is one TCR beta chain. Its antigen is not known. These data are taken from a study of T cell responses to AZD1222 COVID-19 vaccine. Study-wide results and limits: Two AZD1222 administrations were followed by greater Spike-specific TCR breadth and depth. The CD4 TCRs associated with vaccination extended across spike and predominated at 160-218 and 743-854. Females outnumbered males among donors, who were mostly white British; clonal diversity was possibly underestimated. None of the repertoires were sampled until the peak T cell response had passed.

Method: immunoSEQ multiplex PCR; TCRdb's copy keeps in-frame clones and lacks some. In the table there are about 210,000 clones, around 94% of which are singletons. CDR1 SGHRS and CDR2 YFSETQ come from the germline V gene. The ends were cut back, 0 bases at V and 6 bases at J, with 12 bases in the middle. CDR3 length: 15 amino acids. Sample: peripheral blood, taken 28 days after the second dose of the MenACWY control vaccine. This chain connects TRBV5-1 to TRBJ2-2; the D gene is possibly TRBD2 (5 bases). The origin of this receptor is an adult who received the MenACWY meningococcal vaccine as a control. The CDR3 region is CASSLALVSAGELFF. In nucleotides, the CDR3 is TGCGCCAGCAGCTTGGCACTAGTCTCGGCCGGGGAGCTGTTTTTT.